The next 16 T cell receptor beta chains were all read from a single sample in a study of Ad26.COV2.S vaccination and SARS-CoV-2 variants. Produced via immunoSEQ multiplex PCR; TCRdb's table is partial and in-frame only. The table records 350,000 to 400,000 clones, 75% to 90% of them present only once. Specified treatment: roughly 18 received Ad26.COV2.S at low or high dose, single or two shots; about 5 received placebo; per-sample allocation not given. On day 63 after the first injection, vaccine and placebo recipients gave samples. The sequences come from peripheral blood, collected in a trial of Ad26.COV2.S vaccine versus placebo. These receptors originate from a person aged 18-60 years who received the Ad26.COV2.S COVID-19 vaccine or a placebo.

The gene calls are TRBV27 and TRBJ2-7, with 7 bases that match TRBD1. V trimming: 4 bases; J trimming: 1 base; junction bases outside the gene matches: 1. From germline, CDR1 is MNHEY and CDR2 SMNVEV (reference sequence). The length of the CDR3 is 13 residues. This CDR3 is CASSSGQSYEQYF. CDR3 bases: TGTGCCAGCAGTTCGGGACAGTCCTACGAGCAGTACTTC.

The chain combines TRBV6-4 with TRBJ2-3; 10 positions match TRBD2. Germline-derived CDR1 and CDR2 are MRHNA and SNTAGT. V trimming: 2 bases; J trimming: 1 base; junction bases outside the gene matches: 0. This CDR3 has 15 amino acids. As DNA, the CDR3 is TGTGCCAGCAGTGACGGGACTAGCGGCACAGATACGCAGTATTTT. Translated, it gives CASSDGTSGTDTQYF.

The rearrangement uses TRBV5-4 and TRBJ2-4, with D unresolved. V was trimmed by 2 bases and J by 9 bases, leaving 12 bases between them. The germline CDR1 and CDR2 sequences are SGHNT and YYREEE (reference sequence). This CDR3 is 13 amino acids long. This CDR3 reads CASSLSDAGIQYF. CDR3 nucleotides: TGTGCCAGCAGCTTATCGGACGCTGGCATTCAGTACTTC.

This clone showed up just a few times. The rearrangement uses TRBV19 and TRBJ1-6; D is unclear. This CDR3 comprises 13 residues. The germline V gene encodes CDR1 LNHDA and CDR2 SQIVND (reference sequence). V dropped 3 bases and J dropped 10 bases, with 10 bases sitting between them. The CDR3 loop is CASSIRESSPLHF. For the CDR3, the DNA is TGTGCCAGTAGTATTAGGGAAAGCTCACCCCTCCACTTT.

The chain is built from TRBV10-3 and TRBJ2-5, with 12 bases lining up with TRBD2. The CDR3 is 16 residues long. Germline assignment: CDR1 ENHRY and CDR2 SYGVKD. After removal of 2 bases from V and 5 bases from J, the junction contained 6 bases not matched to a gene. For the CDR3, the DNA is TGTGCCATCAGTGAGAGTGATGGACTAGCGGGGGAGACCCAGTACTTC. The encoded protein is CAISESDGLAGETQYF.

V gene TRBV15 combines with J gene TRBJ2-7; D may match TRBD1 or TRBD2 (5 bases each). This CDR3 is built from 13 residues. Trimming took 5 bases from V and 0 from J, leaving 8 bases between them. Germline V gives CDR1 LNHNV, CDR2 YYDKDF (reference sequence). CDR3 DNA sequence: TGTGCCACCAGCTTCGGGACCTCCTACGAGCAGTACTTC. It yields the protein CATSFGTSYEQYF.

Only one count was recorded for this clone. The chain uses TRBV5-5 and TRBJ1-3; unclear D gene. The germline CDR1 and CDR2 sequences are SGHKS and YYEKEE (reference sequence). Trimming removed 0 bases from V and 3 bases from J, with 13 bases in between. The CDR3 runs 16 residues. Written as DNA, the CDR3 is TGTGCCAGCAGCTTGGACCCGGTTTCGGGTGGAAACACCATATATTTT. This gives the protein CASSLDPVSGGNTIYF.

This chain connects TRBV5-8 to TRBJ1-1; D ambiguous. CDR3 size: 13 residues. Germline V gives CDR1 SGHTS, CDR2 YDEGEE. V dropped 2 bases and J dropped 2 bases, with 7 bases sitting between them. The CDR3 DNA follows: TGTGCCAGCAGCTTTTCTGGCAACACTGAAGCTTTCTTT. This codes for CASSFSGNTEAFF.

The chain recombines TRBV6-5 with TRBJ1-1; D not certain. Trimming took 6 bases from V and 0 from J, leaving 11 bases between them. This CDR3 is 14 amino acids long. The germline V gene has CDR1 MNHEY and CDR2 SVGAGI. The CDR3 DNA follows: TGTGCCAGCAGCGACCCGGGAATGAACACTGAAGCTTTCTTT. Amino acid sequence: CASSDPGMNTEAFF.

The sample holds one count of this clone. The CDR3: CATSRDRRAGEKLFF. In nucleotides, the CDR3 is TGTGCCACCAGCAGAGATCGTAGGGCGGGTGAAAAACTGTTTTTT. The chain recombines TRBV15 with TRBJ1-4; D gene unclear. The CDR3 is 15 residues long. V lost 0 bases to trimming and J lost 7 bases, with 12 bases between them. The germline gives CDR1 LNHNV, CDR2 YYDKDF (reference sequence).

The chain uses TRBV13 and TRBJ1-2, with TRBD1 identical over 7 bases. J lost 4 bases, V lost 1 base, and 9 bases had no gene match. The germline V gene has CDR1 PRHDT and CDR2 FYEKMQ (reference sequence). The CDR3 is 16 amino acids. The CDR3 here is CASSLAGTAEGYGYTF. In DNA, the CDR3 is TGTGCCAGCAGCTTAGCGGGGACAGCCGAGGGCTATGGCTACACCTTC.

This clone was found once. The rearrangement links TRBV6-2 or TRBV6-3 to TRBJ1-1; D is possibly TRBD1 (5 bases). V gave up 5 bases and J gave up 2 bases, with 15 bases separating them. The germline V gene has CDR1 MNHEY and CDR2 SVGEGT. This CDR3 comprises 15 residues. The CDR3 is CASSPLAGVNTEAFF. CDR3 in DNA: TGTGCCAGCAGTCCCTTGGCGGGGGTAAACACTGAAGCTTTCTTT.

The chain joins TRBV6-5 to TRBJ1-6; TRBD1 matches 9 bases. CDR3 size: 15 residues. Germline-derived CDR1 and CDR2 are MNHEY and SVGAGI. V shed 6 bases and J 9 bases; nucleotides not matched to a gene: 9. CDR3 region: CASRYQGQGFSPLHF. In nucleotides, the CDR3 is TGTGCCAGCAGATATCAGGGACAGGGTTTTTCACCCCTCCACTTT.

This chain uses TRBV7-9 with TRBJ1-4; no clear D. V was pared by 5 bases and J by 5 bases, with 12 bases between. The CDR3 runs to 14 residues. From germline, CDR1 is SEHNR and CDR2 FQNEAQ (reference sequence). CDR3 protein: CASSLATGNEKLFF. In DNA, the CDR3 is TGTGCCAGCAGCCTCGCAACGGGGAATGAAAAACTGTTTTTT.

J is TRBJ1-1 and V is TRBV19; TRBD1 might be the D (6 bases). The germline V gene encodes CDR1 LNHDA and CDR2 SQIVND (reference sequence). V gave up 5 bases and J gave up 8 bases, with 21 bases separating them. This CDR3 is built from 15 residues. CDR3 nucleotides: TGTGCCAGTAGTCCTAACCCTACAGGGATTTCGGAAGCTTTCTTT. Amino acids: CASSPNPTGISEAFF.

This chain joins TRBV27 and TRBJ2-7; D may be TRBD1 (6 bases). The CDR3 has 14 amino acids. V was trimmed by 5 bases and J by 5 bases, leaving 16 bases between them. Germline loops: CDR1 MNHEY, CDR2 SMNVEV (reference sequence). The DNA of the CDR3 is TGTGCCAGCAGTCCCTCGGGACATTTGAACGAGCAGTACTTC. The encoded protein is CASSPSGHLNEQYF.